Listed below are T cell receptor beta chains from one sample, sequenced in a study of patients and donors after allogeneic stem cell transplantation. TCRdb analysed the RT-PCR reads with MiXCR anew, one entry per CDR3 protein. The data contain roughly 880,000 distinct CDR3 sequences, roughly 17% of them seen just once; the ten biggest clones take up 5% to 7.5%. What was sequenced was blood, either unsorted or a sorted T cell fraction (not recorded which). These receptors were obtained from a human donor who was either an allogeneic HSCT recipient or a stem cell or donor lymphocyte infusion donor (not recorded which). It is not recorded whose cells these are; they may come from a transplant donor. CDR3s include the opening cysteine and the closing phenylalanine or tryptophan. A D gene is named only where the DNA matches it firmly. Size values are once, few and many counts, or a class for expanded clones, and some rows have none.

D	size	V	J	length	DNA	CDR3
TRBD1	NA	TRBV20-1	TRBJ1-4	15	TGCAGTGCCCGAGACAGGGGCAAGACTAATGAAAAACTGTTTTTT	CSARDRGKTNEKLFF
NA	NA	TRBV5-1	TRBJ2-5	14	TGCGCCAGCAGCTTGGTGGGACTCACAGAGACCCAGTACTTC	CASSLVGLTETQYF
TRBD1	few	TRBV7-8	TRBJ2-2	17	TGTGCCAGCCGTTTTTTTCCAGACAGGGCGAACACCGGGGAGCTGTTTTTT	CASRFFPDRANTGELFF
NA	few	TRBV27	TRBJ1-1	15	TGTGCCAGCAGGGGTAGCAGGGGAGGAGACACTGAAGCTTTCTTT	CASRGSRGGDTEAFF
TRBD1	few	TRBV7-6	TRBJ1-1	18	TGTGCCAGCAGCTTAGGGGCCAGGGGGCTAGGCGTAGACACTGAAGCTTTCTTT	CASSLGARGLGVDTEAFF
NA	many	TRBV10-3	TRBJ2-3	16	TGTGCCATCAGTGAGTCGCTAATAGGAGACACAGATACGCAGTATTTT	CAISESLIGDTDTQYF
NA	few	TRBV27	TRBJ1-1	12	TGTGCCAGCAGTTTATCGAGAGGGAAAGCTTTCTTT	CASSLSRGKAFF
NA	few	TRBV7-9	TRBJ2-4	13	TGTGCCAGCAGCTCCGGAGACAGAAACATTCAGTACTTC	CASSSGDRNIQYF
TRBD1	few	TRBV6-2/TRBV6-3	TRBJ2-2	15	TGTGCCAGCGGCCGACAGGGGATGAACACCGGGGAGCTGTTTTTT	CASGRQGMNTGELFF
NA	NA	TRBV30	TRBJ2-7	15	TGTGCCTGGAGTGGCTTATCGGTTGGCTCCTACGAGCAGTACTTC	CAWSGLSVGSYEQYF
NA	NA	TRBV6-1	TRBJ2-3	15	TGTGCCAGCACAACCAGGGGCCCGGGAACAGATACGCAGTATTTT	CASTTRGPGTDTQYF
TRBD1	few	TRBV24-1	TRBJ1-5	14	TGTGCCACCAGTGACAGGGACAGCCATCAGCCCCAGCATTTT	CATSDRDSHQPQHF
NA	few	TRBV30	TRBJ1-1	13	TGTGCCTGGAGGATACAGCAGAACACTGAAGCTTTCTTT	CAWRIQQNTEAFF
NA	NA	TRBV12-3/TRBV12-4	TRBJ1-1	14	TGTGCCAGCAGACGAGATGGGAGGGGCCCTGAAGCTTTCTTT	CASRRDGRGPEAFF
TRBD2	NA	TRBV5-1	TRBJ2-3	15	TGCGCCAGCAGCTACCTAGCGGGGGGCGCAGATACGCAGTATTTT	CASSYLAGGADTQYF
NA	few	TRBV30	TRBJ1-5	14	TGTGCCTGGAGTCAGGGGATCGGGGATCAGCCCCAGCATTTT	CAWSQGIGDQPQHF
TRBD2	few	TRBV10-3	TRBJ2-2	18	TGTGCCATCAGCCTCCTTGGACTAGCGGGGCCCCAGGACGGGGAGCTGTTTTTT	CAISLLGLAGPQDGELFF
TRBD2	few	TRBV19	TRBJ2-1	15	TGTGCCAGTAGTATAGACGGGAGGTCCTACAATGAGCAGTTCTTC	CASSIDGRSYNEQFF
TRBD1	NA	TRBV7-8	TRBJ2-7	18	TGTGCCAGCAGCTTAGCTGTCGTGGGGACAGGATTTAACTACGAGCAGTACTTC	CASSLAVVGTGFNYEQYF
TRBD2	NA	TRBV28	TRBJ2-1	15	TGTGCCAGCAGTTTATTCTCAGGGAGGGCGGATGAGCAGTTCTTC	CASSLFSGRADEQFF
TRBD1	few	TRBV6-1	TRBJ2-1	14	TGTGCCACCGGAAGGCAGGGGGCCTACAATGAGCAGTTCTTC	CATGRQGAYNEQFF
NA	NA	TRBV20-1	TRBJ1-1	14	TGCAGTGTTCCGTCTTTCCGAGTGAACACTGAAGCTTTCTTT	CSVPSFRVNTEAFF